Below, 12 T cell receptor beta chains from the same sample are listed, as sequenced in a study of T cell responses to AZD1222 COVID-19 vaccine (dated by TCRdb to the early 2020s). Library method: the immunoSEQ multiplex PCR assay. Sourced from immuneACCESS, this table was stored by TCRdb with only in-frame sequences that have V and J called. A share of the clones is absent; for the studies checked, an unresolved V gene accounts for under half, and the remainder has no known explanation. The sample records around 120,000 clones, around 94% of which are singletons. The ten largest clones represent more than 2% of the sample. The time point tag for this specimen amounts to: baseline before first vaccination. Material: peripheral blood, obtained on day 0 of AZD1222 vaccination. The source of these receptors is an adult in good health.

The J gene is TRBJ1-1, the V gene TRBV5-4; D uncertain. V lost 0 bases and J 3 bases, leaving 3 bases between the germline ends. The CDR3 spans 12 residues. Germline values: CDR1 SGHNT, CDR2 YYREEE (reference sequence). For the CDR3, the DNA is TGTGCCAGCAGCTTGGTGGACACTGAAGCTTTCTTT. Protein: CASSLVDTEAFF.

The chain is built from TRBV19 and TRBJ1-6, with D tentatively TRBD1 (6 bases). The CDR3 runs 15 residues. V was shortened by 6 bases and J by 7 bases, with 16 bases between the two germline ends. Germline V lookup: CDR1 LNHDA, CDR2 SQIVND (reference sequence). CDR3 amino acids: CASRTGSLWNSPLHF. CDR3 coding DNA: TGTGCCAGTAGAACAGGGTCGTTGTGGAATTCACCCCTCCACTTT.

This clone appeared a few times. The chain carries TRBV18 and TRBJ2-1, with D possibly TRBD2 on 6 matching bases. Per germline, CDR1 KGHSH and CDR2 LQKENI. V dropped 2 bases and J dropped 8 bases, with 19 bases sitting between them. The CDR3 spans 16 residues. The CDR3 nucleotides read TGTGCCAGCTCACCAGAGATCCCGGGGGTGGGCGATGAGCAGTTCTTC. This codes for CASSPEIPGVGDEQFF. The variable domain in full, with the rest retrieved from reference TRBV18 and TRBJ2-1, is NAGVMQNPRHLVRRRGQEARLRCSPMKGHSHVYWYRQLPEEGLKFMVYLQKENIIDESGMPKERFSAEFPKEGPSILRIQQVVRGDSAAYFCASSPEIPGVGDEQFFGPGTRLTVL.

The rearrangement links TRBV6-1 to TRBJ2-7; unclear D gene. Per germline, CDR1 MNHNS and CDR2 SASEGT. Between the trimmed V and J ends, which lost 2 bases and 0 bases, there was a span of 11 bases. The CDR3 contains 15 residues. The CDR3 region is CASSESLGSSYEQYF. The CDR3 nucleotides read TGTGCCAGCAGTGAAAGTTTAGGGTCCTCCTACGAGCAGTACTTC.

The J gene is TRBJ1-2, the V gene TRBV29-1; D possibly corresponds to TRBD1 (5 bases). The CDR3 is made up of 15 amino acids. Trimming took off 4 bases at V and 2 bases at J, with 17 bases between the two ends. The V gene's germline CDR1 is SQVTM and CDR2 ANQGSEA. For the CDR3, the DNA is TGCAGCGTTGTTTCTTTCACAGGACCAAACTATGGCTACACCTTC. Amino acid sequence: CSVVSFTGPNYGYTF. Combining the CDR3 with reference TRBV29-1 and TRBJ1-2 gives the whole variable domain SAVISQKPSRDICQRGTSLTIQCQVDSQVTMMFWYRQQPGQSLTLIATANQGSEATYESGFVIDKFPISRPNLTFSTLTVSNMSPEDSSIYLCSVVSFTGPNYGYTFGSGTRLTVV.

In DNA form, the CDR3 reads TGTGCCATTCGAGAGACAGGGGAAGGTCAGCCCCAGCATTTT. This sequence encodes CAIRETGEGQPQHF. This chain links TRBV19 with TRBJ1-5, with TRBD1 identical over 8 bases. V lost 10 bases to trimming and J lost 6 bases; unmatched junction nucleotides: 11. The CDR3 loop spans 14 amino acids. Germline lookup yields CDR1 LNHDA and CDR2 SQIVND (reference sequence).

This clone appeared a single time. J is TRBJ1-2 and V is TRBV10-3; the match to TRBD1 covers 11 bases. Losses at the gene ends were 10 bases for V and 4 bases for J; bases not matched to a gene: 17. Germline assignment: CDR1 ENHRY and CDR2 SYGVKD. The CDR3 is made up of 17 amino acids. The CDR3 DNA is TGTGCCACGCAAATGGGACAGGGGGGAAACTTGGGCTATGGCTACACCTTC. Amino acids: CATQMGQGGNLGYGYTF.

This rearrangement joins TRBV9 to TRBJ1-6; tentative D call: TRBD1 (6 bases). The germline V gene encodes CDR1 SGDLS and CDR2 YYNGEE. The CDR3 runs to 15 residues. With 0 bases removed from V and 9 bases from J, the gap between germline ends came to 13 bases. The CDR3 DNA reads TGTGCCAGCAGCGTAGCGCCAGGGGAGAGTTCACCCCTCCACTTT. This codes for CASSVAPGESSPLHF.

The chain has TRBV12-3 or TRBV12-4 and TRBJ2-5, with D maybe TRBD2 (6 bases). The CDR3 is made up of 13 amino acids. Trimming removed 5 bases at V and 7 bases at J, with 14 bases between. The CDR3 spells CASSLLALMTQYF. The CDR3 coding sequence is TGTGCCAGCAGTCTACTAGCTTTAATGACCCAGTACTTC.

V is TRBV3-1 (or the pseudogene TRBV3-2) and J is TRBJ2-5, with D possibly TRBD1 on 6 matching bases. Trimming cost V 4 bases and J 5 bases, with 17 bases left between them. CDR3 size: 15 residues. CDR1 and CDR2 (germline): LGHDT, YNNKEL (reference sequence). The CDR3 spells CASSLLRGKAETQYF. CDR3 in DNA: TGTGCCAGCAGCCTACTGAGGGGGAAAGCGGAGACCCAGTACTTC.

The chain has TRBV3-1 (or the pseudogene TRBV3-2) and TRBJ2-1; possibly TRBD1 for D (5 bases). The CDR3 consists of 13 residues. The germline V gene encodes CDR1 LGHDT and CDR2 YNNKEL (reference sequence). Trimming cost V 0 bases and J 12 bases, with 12 bases left between them. In DNA, the CDR3 is TGTGCCAGCAGCCAAGATATAAGGGGATCGCAGTTCTTC. Protein sequence: CASSQDIRGSQFF.

This chain uses TRBV4-1 with TRBJ2-7; 8 nucleotides align to TRBD2. This CDR3 has 14 residues. The ends lost 1 base at V and 4 bases at J; junction bases unmatched: 3. Germline values: CDR1 MGHRA, CDR2 YSYEKL. The CDR3 here is CASSQGRGGYEQYF. The DNA of the CDR3 is TGCGCCAGCAGCCAAGGTCGGGGGGGGTACGAGCAGTACTTC.